A single sample gave rise to the 8 T cell receptor beta chains below, sequenced in a study of cytomegalovirus exposure and HLA in healthy donors. PCR used 60 Vbeta primers and 13 Jbeta primers. The table came from immunoSEQ multiplex PCR; TCRdb's copy has only in-frame clones and leaves some out. This sample has 85,000 to 90,000 clones, with less than 85% found just once. Material: PBMCs. These receptors all stem from a man aged 40-49 years in good health and CMV-seropositive.

This chain joins TRBV5-1 and TRBJ1-1, with D unresolved. Trimming stripped 2 bases from V and 0 bases from J, with 14 bases between. This CDR3 is 16 amino acids long. Looked up from germline, CDR1 is SGHRS and CDR2 is YFSETQ. The CDR3 DNA sequence: TGCGCCAGCAGCTTCCGAGGAGACGATCTGAACACTGAAGCTTTCTTT. It encodes CASSFRGDDLNTEAFF.

The chain uses TRBV7-9 and TRBJ2-3; 7 bases match TRBD2. The germline gives CDR1 SEHNR, CDR2 FQNEAQ (reference sequence). V was pared by 5 bases and J by 10 bases, with 6 bases of the junction left unmatched. The CDR3 consists of 12 residues. CDR3 region: CASSTSSGAQYF. The CDR3 DNA sequence: TGTGCCAGCAGCACCTCTAGCGGTGCGCAGTATTTT.

On this clone: An end of the junction does not agree with germline; a read error may underlie this. This sequence joins TRBV6-6 and TRBJ1-1; the D gene is possibly TRBD1 (6 bases). CDR3 size: 13 residues. CDR1 is MNHNY and CDR2 is SVGAGI in the germline V gene (reference sequence). DNA for the CDR3: TGTGCCACCAGTCGTGGGAGGGGGACTGAAGCTTTCTTT. It yields the protein CATSRGRGTEAFF.

The chain links TRBV11-2 to TRBJ1-4; TRBD1 might be the D (5 bases). The V and J ends lost 0 bases and 6 bases respectively, with 8 bases between them. The CDR3 is 14 residues long. CDR1 is SGHAT, CDR2 FQNNGV, per germline. This CDR3 reads CASSLDRGDEKLFF. As DNA, the CDR3 is TGTGCCAGCAGCTTAGATCGGGGGGATGAAAAACTGTTTTTT.

The sample holds one count of this clone. The chain recombines TRBV12-5 with TRBJ2-1; D might be TRBD2 (6 bases). The V gene lost 5 bases and the J gene lost 8 bases, with 19 bases spanning the gap. This CDR3 is 15 amino acids long. Germline-derived CDR1 and CDR2 are LGHNT and FRNRAP. CDR3 loop: CASGVGLSRGYEQFF. Here the CDR3 DNA reads TGTGCTAGTGGTGTGGGACTGAGCCGGGGGTATGAGCAGTTCTTC.

This chain joins TRBV6-5 and TRBJ1-4; D gene ambiguous. CDR1 and CDR2 from the germline V gene are MNHEY and SVGAGI. The CDR3 length is 15 residues. The V end was cut by 4 bases, the J end by 6 bases, with 15 bases between. CDR3 DNA: TGTGCCAGCAGTTTTTCCTCTAGGTCTGATGAAAAACTGTTTTTT. This sequence encodes CASSFSSRSDEKLFF.

The genes are TRBV5-5 and TRBJ2-7; D is perhaps TRBD2 (7 bases). V was shortened by 3 bases and J by 3 bases, with 16 bases between the two germline ends. In germline, CDR1 is SGHKS, CDR2 YYEKEE (reference sequence). This CDR3 contains 15 residues. CDR3 coding DNA: TGTGCCAGCAGCTATGACCGGGGGGCCTACTACGAGCAGTACTTC. Translating gives CASSYDRGAYYEQYF.

On this clone: A read error may produce the germline difference seen at one junction end. V is TRBV6-1 and J is TRBJ2-5; D is perhaps TRBD1 (5 bases). TRBJ2-7 matches the DNA end more closely, so the J call is doubtful. The CDR3 length is 13 residues. Germline V gene data show CDR1 as MNHNS and CDR2 as SASEGT. The CDR3 DNA reads as TGTGCCAGCGGTGACAGTCAGGGTGACGAGCAGTACTTC. Encoded protein: CASGDSQGDEQYF.